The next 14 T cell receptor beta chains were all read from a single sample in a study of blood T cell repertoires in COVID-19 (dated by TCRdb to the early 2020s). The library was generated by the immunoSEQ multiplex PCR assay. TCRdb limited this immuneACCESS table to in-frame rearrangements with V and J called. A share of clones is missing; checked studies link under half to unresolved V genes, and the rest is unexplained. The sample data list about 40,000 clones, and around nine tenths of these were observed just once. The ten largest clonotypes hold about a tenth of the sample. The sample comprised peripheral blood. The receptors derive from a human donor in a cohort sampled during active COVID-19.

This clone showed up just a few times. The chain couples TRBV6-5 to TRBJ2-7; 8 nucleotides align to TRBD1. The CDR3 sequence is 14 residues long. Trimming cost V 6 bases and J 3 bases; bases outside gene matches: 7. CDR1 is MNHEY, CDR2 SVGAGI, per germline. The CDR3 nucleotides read TGTGCCAGCAGAACAGGGGGGTCTCGCTACGAGCAGTACTTC. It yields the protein CASRTGGSRYEQYF.

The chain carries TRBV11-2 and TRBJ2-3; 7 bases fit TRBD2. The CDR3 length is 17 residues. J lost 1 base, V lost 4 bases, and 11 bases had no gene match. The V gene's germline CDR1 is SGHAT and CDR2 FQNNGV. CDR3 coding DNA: TGTGCCAGCAGCTCAACCCCAGTGGCGGGGGGCACAGATACGCAGTATTTT. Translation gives CASSSTPVAGGTDTQYF.

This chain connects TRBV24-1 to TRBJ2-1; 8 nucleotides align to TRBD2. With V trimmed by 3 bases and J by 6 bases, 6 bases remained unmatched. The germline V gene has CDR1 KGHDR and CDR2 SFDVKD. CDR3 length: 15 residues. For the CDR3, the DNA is TGTGCCACCAGTGATCTCGCTAGCGGGTTCAATGAGCAGTTCTTC. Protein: CATSDLASGFNEQFF.

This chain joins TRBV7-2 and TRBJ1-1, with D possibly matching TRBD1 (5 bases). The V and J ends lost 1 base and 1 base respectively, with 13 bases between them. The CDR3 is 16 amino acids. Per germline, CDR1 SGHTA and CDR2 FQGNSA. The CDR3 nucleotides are TGTGCCAGCAGCTTAGGGTCCAGGGTCGAGAACACTGAAGCTTTCTTT. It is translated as CASSLGSRVENTEAFF.

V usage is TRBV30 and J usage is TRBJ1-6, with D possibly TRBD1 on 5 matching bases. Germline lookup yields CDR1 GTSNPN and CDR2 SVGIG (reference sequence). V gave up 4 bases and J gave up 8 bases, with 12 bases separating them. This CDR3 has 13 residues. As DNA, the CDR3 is TGTGCCTGGAATCGGGGGGGTTATTCACCCCTCCACTTT. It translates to CAWNRGGYSPLHF.

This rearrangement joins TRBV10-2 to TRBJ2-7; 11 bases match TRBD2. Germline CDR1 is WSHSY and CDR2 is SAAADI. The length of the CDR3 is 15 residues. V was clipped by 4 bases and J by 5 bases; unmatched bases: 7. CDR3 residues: CASSALAGGLHEQYF. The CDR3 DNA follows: TGCGCCAGCAGTGCCCTAGCGGGGGGCCTCCACGAGCAGTACTTC.

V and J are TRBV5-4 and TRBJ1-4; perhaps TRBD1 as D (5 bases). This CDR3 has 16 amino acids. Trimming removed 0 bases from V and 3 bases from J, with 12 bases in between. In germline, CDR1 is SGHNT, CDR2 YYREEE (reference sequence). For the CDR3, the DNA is TGTGCCAGCAGCTTGGGCAGGGTGGGATCTAATGAAAAACTGTTTTTT. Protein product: CASSLGRVGSNEKLFF.

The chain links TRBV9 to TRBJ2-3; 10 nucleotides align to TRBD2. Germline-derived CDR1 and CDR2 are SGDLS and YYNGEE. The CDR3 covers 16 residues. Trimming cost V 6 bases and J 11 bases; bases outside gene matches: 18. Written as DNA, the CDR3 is TGTGCCAGCACCCCGAGAGTAGCGGGAGGTCTTGGGGAGCAGTATTTT. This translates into CASTPRVAGGLGEQYF.

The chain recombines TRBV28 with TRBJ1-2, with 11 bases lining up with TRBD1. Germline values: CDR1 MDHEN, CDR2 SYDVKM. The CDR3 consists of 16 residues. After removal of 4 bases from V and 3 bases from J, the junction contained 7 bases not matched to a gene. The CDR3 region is CASSSAPGQGDYGYTF. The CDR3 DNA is TGTGCCAGCAGTTCCGCACCGGGACAGGGGGACTATGGCTACACCTTC.

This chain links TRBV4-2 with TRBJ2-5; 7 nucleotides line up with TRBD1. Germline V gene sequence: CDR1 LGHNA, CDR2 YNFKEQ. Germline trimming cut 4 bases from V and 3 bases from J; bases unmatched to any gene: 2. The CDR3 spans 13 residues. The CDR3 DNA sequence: TGTGCCAGCAGCCGTGGACAGGAAGAGACCCAGTACTTC. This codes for CASSRGQEETQYF.

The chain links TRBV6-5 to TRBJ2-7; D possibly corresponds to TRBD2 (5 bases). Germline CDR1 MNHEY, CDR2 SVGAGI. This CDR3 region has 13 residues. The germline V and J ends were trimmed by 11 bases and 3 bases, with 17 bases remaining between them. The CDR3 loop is CASQKGGLYEQYF. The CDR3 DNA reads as TGTGCCTCCCAAAAGGGCGGGCTCTACGAGCAGTACTTC.

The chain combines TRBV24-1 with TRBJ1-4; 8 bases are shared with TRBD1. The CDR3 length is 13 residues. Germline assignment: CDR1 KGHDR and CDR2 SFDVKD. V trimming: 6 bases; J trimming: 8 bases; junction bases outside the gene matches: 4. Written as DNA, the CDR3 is TGTGCCACCAGTCAGGGGGCGGAAGAAAAACTGTTTTTT. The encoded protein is CATSQGAEEKLFF.

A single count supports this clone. The CDR3 region is CASSPWTGGKVLGNTIYF. As DNA, the CDR3 is TGTGCCAGCAGCCCTTGGACAGGGGGAAAGGTATTGGGAAACACCATATATTTT. The rearrangement joins TRBV5-6 to TRBJ1-3; 10 nucleotides line up with TRBD1. This CDR3 has 18 amino acids. V lost 4 bases and J lost 4; bases outside the gene matches: 14. CDR1 and CDR2 from the germline V gene are SGHDT and YYEEEE.

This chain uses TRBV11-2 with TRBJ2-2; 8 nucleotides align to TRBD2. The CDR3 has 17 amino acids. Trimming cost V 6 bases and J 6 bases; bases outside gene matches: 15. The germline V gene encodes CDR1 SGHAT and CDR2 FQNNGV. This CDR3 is CASRNSAGGPGAGELFF. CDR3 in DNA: TGTGCCAGCAGAAATAGCGCGGGGGGCCCTGGTGCCGGGGAGCTGTTTTTT. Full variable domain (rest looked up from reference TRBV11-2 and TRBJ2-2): EAGVAQSPRYKIIEKRQSVAFWCNPISGHATLYWYQQILGQGPKLLIQFQNNGVVDDSQLPKDRFSAERLKGVDSTLKIQPAKLEDSAVYLCASRNSAGGPGAGELFFGEGSRLTVL.